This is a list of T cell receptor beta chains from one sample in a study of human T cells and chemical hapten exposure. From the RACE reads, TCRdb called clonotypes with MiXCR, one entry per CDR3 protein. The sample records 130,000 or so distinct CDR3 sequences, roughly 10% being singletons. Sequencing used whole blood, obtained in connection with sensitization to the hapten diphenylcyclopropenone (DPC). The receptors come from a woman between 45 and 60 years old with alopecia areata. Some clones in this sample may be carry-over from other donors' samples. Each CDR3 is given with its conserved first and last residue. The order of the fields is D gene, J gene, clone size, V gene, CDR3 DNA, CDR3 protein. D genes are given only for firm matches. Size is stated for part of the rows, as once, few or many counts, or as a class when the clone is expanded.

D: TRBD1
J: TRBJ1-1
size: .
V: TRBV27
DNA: TGTGCCAGCAGTTGGGGTCGGGGACAGGCGCACACTGAAGCTTTCTTT
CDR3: CASSWGRGQAHTEAFF

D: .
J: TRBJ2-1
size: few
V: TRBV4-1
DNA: TGCGCCAGCAGCCAAGATCTTATAGCTGGCGGTGAGCAGTTCTTC
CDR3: CASSQDLIAGGEQFF

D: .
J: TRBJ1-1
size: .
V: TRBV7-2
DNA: TGTGCCAGCAGCTCCCGGGGGGGCACTGAAGCTTTCTTT
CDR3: CASSSRGGTEAFF

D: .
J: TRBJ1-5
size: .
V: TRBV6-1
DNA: TGTGCCAGCAGTGAAGGGCGGGTTGGCAATCAGCCCCAGCATTTT
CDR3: CASSEGRVGNQPQHF

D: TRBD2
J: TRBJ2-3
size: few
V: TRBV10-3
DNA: TGTGCCATCAGCCACGGCAAAGAGACTAGCGGGGGAGGTACGCAGTATTTT
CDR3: CAISHGKETSGGGTQYF

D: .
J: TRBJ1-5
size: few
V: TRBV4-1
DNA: TGCGCCAGCAGCCAAGATCAGCAGGGAAGCAATCAGCCCCAGCATTTT
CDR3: CASSQDQQGSNQPQHF

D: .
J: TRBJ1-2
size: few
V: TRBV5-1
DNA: TGCGCCAGCAGCTTCCGAATCGCCAGGGAGGCTGGCTACACCTTC
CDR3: CASSFRIAREAGYTF

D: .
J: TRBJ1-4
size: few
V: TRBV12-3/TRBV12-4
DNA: TGTGCCAGCAAGGGCCTCCTGGAAAAACTGTTTTTT
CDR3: CASKGLLEKLFF

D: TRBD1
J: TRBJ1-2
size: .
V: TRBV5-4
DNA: TGTGCCAGCAGCATGGGACAGGGGGCCTCCCCCAACTATGGCTACACCTTC
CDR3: CASSMGQGASPNYGYTF

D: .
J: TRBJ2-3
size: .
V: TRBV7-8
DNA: TGTGCCAGCAGCTCCCGGACTCGGGCGGGGGCTAGCACAGATACGCAGTATTTT
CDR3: CASSSRTRAGASTDTQYF

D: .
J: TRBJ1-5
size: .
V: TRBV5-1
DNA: TGCGCCAGCAGCCTGGGGAGTGAAAGGGGCAATCAGCCCCAGCATTTT
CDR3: CASSLGSERGNQPQHF

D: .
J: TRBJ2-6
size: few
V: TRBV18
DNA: TGTGCCAGCTCACCAAAAATGCAGGGAATAGGTGGGGCCAACGTCCTGACTTTC
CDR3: CASSPKMQGIGGANVLTF

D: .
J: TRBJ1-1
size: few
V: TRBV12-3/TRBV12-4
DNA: TGTGCCAGCAGTTTAACCGCAGGGACCGACACTGAAGCTTTCTTT
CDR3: CASSLTAGTDTEAFF

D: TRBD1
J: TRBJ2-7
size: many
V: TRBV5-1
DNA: TGCGCCAGCAGCCCCCTGACAGGGGCTCCCTACGAGCAGTACTTC
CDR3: CASSPLTGAPYEQYF

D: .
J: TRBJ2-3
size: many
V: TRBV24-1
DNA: TGTGCCACTAGCGGTGGCACAGATACGCAGTATTTT
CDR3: CATSGGTDTQYF

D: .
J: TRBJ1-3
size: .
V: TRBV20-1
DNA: TGCAGTGCTAGAGATCCCCGGGGTGGAAACACCATATATTTT
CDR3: CSARDPRGGNTIYF

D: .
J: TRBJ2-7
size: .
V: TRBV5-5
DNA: TGTGCCAGCAGCTCAGGACAGAGACCCTGGTCCTACGAGCAGTACTTC
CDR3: CASSSGQRPWSYEQYF

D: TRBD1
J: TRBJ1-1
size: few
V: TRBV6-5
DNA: TGTGCCAGCAGCCGAAGTGGAGGGGGCTTCACTGAAGCTTTCTTT
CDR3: CASSRSGGGFTEAFF

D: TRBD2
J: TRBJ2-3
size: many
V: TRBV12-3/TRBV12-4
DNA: TGTGCCAGCAGCTTAGCGGGGGGGCGTGATACGCAGTATTTT
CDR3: CASSLAGGRDTQYF

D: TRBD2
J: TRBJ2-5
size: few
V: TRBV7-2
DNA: TGTGCCAGCAGCCTATCTCCCTTAGCGGGCGGGTACCAAGAGACCCAGTACTTC
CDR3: CASSLSPLAGGYQETQYF

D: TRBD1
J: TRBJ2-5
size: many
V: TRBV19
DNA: TGTGCCAGTAGTATACGGGACAGGATGGCGACCCAGTACTTC
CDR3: CASSIRDRMATQYF

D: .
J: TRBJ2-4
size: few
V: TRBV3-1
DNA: TGTGCCAGCAGCTATGACAGGAAAAACATTCAGTACTTC
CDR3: CASSYDRKNIQYF

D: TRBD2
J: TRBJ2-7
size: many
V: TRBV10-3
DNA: TGTGCCATCAGTGAGTCGGCTAGCGGGGGAACCTACGAGCAGTACTTC
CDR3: CAISESASGGTYEQYF

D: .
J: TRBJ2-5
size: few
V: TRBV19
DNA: TGTGCCAGTAGCCGAACTGGGTACCAAGAGACCCAGTACTTC
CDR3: CASSRTGYQETQYF

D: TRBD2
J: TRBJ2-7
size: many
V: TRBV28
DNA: TGTGCCAGCAGTAGGACTAGCTTGGGCTCCTACGAGCAGTACTTC
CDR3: CASSRTSLGSYEQYF

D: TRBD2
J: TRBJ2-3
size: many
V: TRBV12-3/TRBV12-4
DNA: TGTGCCAGCAGTCCCCTAGCGGGGGGCGTGCGGGGGGCGCAGTATTTT
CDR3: CASSPLAGGVRGAQYF

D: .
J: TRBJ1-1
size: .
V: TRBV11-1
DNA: TGTGCCAGCAGCCCACGGACGAGGAACACTGAAGCTTTCTTT
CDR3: CASSPRTRNTEAFF

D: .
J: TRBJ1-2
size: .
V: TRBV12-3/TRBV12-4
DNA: TGTGCCAGCAGTGGGAGAGGGATGGTCTATGGCTACACCTTC
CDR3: CASSGRGMVYGYTF

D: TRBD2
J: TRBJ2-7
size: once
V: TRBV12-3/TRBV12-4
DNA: TGTGCCAGAAGTTTGACTAGCGGGAGCGGCGAGCAGTACTTC
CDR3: CARSLTSGSGEQYF

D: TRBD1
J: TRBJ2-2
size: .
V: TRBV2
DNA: TGTGCCAGCCGACGGGACAGGGGGGCCACCGGGGAGCTGTTTTTT
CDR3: CASRRDRGATGELFF

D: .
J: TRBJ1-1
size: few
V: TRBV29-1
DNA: TGCAGCGTTGGGCGGGAGAACACTGAAGCTTTCTTT
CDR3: CSVGRENTEAFF

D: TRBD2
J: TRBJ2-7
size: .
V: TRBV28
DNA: TGTGCCAGCAGTAGGACTACTGGGGCGGGAGCCTACGAGCAGTACTTC
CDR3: CASSRTTGAGAYEQYF